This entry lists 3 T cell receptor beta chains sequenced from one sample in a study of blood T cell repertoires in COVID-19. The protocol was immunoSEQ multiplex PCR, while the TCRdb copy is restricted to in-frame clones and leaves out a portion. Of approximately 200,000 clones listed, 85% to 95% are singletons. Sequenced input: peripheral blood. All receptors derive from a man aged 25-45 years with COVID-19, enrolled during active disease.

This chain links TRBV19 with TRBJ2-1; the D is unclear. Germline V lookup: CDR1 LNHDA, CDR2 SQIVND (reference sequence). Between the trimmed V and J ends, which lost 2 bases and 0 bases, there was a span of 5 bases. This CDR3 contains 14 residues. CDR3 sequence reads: CASSIRGSYNEQFF. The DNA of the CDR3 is TGTGCCAGTAGTATAAGAGGCTCCTACAATGAGCAGTTCTTC.

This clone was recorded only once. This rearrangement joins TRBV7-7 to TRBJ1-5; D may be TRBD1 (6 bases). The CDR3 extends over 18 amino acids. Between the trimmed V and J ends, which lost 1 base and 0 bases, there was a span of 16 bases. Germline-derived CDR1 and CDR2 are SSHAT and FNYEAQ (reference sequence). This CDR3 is CASSLVSWTALSNQPQHF. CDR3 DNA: TGTGCCAGCAGCTTAGTATCTTGGACAGCACTTAGCAATCAGCCCCAGCATTTT.

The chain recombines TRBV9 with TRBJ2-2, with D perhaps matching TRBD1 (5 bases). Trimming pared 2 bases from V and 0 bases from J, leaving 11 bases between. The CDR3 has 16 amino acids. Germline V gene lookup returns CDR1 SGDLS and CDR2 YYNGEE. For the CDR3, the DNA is TGTGCCAGCAGCGTCAGGGATGTGGCGAACACCGGGGAGCTGTTTTTT. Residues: CASSVRDVANTGELFF.